Below, 21 T cell receptor beta chains from the same sample are listed, as sequenced in a study of human T cells and chemical hapten exposure. TCRdb independently ran MiXCR on the RACE reads; one entry per CDR3 protein. The sample carries approximately 88,000 distinct CDR3 sequences, 10% to 15% recorded once. Time point specified: patch test 3, about 24 weeks after DPC sensitization. The treatment: therapeutic diphenylcyclopropenone sensitization with weekly scalp DPC. Sequencing used whole blood, obtained in connection with sensitization to the hapten diphenylcyclopropenone (DPC). Every receptor here comes from a woman aged 45-65 years with alopecia areata. Some clones in this sample may be carry-over from other donors' samples.

This clonotype was counted many times. The CDR3 DNA reads as TGTGCCAGTCGAGGGACAGGTCATAGCAATCAGCCCCAGCATTTT. This encodes CASRGTGHSNQPQHF. This chain links TRBV12-3 or TRBV12-4 with TRBJ1-5; 8 bases map to TRBD1. The ends lost 9 bases at V and 0 bases at J; junction bases unmatched: 7. This CDR3 has 15 residues.

This clonotype came up many times. The J gene is TRBJ2-5, the V gene TRBV18, with a possible D match to TRBD2 (5 bases). The CDR3 is 15 amino acids. Germline V gene data show CDR1 as KGHSH and CDR2 as LQKENI. Trimming stripped 4 bases from V and 5 bases from J, with 17 bases between. The DNA of the CDR3 is TGTGCCAGCTCACAAGAACCCGCGGGCCGGGAGACCCAGTACTTC. Protein: CASSQEPAGRETQYF.

This chain joins TRBV27 and TRBJ2-1; no firm D call. Between the trimmed V and J ends, which lost 5 bases and 3 bases, there was a span of 14 bases. The germline V gene encodes CDR1 MNHEY and CDR2 SMNVEV (reference sequence). This CDR3 spans 15 amino acids. Written as DNA, the CDR3 is TGTGCCAGCAGTGAATCGTGGATAGACTACAATGAGCAGTTCTTC. Protein product: CASSESWIDYNEQFF.

This clonotype was seen a few times. The chain employs TRBV12-3 or TRBV12-4 and TRBJ2-3, with 8 bases aligning to TRBD2. The CDR3 is made up of 15 amino acids. Germline trimming cut 4 bases from V and 5 bases from J; bases unmatched to any gene: 8. The CDR3 here is CASSSLAGRKDTQYF. DNA of the CDR3: TGTGCCAGCAGTTCGTTAGCGGGACGAAAAGATACGCAGTATTTT.

This clonotype was seen many times. The chain is built from TRBV29-1 and TRBJ2-7; TRBD1 matches 8 bases. The J segment lost 2 bases and the V segment lost 4 bases, leaving 7 bases of the junction unmatched. CDR3 length: 14 amino acids. From germline, CDR1 is SQVTM and CDR2 ANQGSEA. The CDR3 DNA reads TGCAGCGTTGGAGCTGGGGGACAGGCCTACGAGCAGTACTTC. It codes for CSVGAGGQAYEQYF.

This clonotype was counted only a few times. The chain uses TRBV5-6 and TRBJ2-1; D remains ambiguous. Trimming took 2 bases from V and 0 from J, leaving 6 bases between them. This CDR3 is 14 amino acids long. Germline assignment: CDR1 SGHDT and CDR2 YYEEEE. The DNA for the CDR3 is TGTGCCAGCAGCTTTCTAAGCTCCTACAATGAGCAGTTCTTC. This gives the protein CASSFLSSYNEQFF. Looking up the rest from reference TRBV5-6 and TRBJ2-1 gives the full variable domain: DAGVTQSPTHLIKTRGQQVTLRCSPKSGHDTVSWYQQALGQGPQFIFQYYEEEERQRGNFPDRFSGHQFPNYSSELNVNALLLGDSALYLCASSFLSSYNEQFFGPGTRLTVL.

The V gene is TRBV6-4, the J gene TRBJ2-2; TRBD2 agrees at 13 bases. CDR1 MRHNA and CDR2 SNTAGT come from the germline V gene. The CDR3 loop spans 18 amino acids. The V and J ends lost 2 bases and 1 base, in that order; junction bases with no gene match: 4. The CDR3 bases are TGTGCCAGCAGTGACGGGACTAGCGGGAATATGAACACCGGGGAGCTGTTTTTT. It yields the protein CASSDGTSGNMNTGELFF.

This clonotype was recorded a few times. The chain links TRBV19 to TRBJ1-4; D possibly corresponds to TRBD1 (5 bases). The CDR3 extends over 14 amino acids. Germline CDR1 LNHDA, CDR2 SQIVND (reference sequence). The V gene lost 8 bases and the J gene lost 2 bases, with 12 bases spanning the gap. CDR3 sequence: CASCAGTTNEKLFF. The CDR3 DNA reads TGTGCCAGTTGTGCCGGGACTACTAATGAAAAACTGTTTTTT.

This clonotype has more than one count but fewer than ten. This CDR3 is CASSQETGTSSGNTIYF. The CDR3 DNA follows: TGTGCCAGCAGCCAAGAGACAGGGACTTCCTCTGGAAACACCATATATTTT. The gene calls are TRBV4-2 and TRBJ1-3, with 7 bases fitting TRBD1. Germline lookup yields CDR1 LGHNA and CDR2 YNFKEQ. The CDR3 totals 17 residues. J lost 0 bases, V lost 0 bases, and 5 bases had no gene match.

This clonotype was seen repeatedly, ten times or more. V and J are TRBV9 and TRBJ1-1; 7 bases map to TRBD1. From germline, CDR1 is SGDLS and CDR2 YYNGEE. The CDR3 has 18 residues. The trim removed 3 bases at V and 0 bases at J, leaving 14 bases unmatched. CDR3 amino acids: CASSASDLGGLMNTEAFF. In DNA form, the CDR3 reads TGTGCCAGCAGCGCTTCCGACCTAGGGGGCTTGATGAACACTGAAGCTTTCTTT.

This clonotype was picked up many times. The chain has TRBV27 and TRBJ2-2, with unresolved D. V was shortened by 3 bases and J by 1 base, with 6 bases between the two germline ends. CDR1 MNHEY and CDR2 SMNVEV come from the germline V gene (reference sequence). The CDR3 sequence is 14 residues long. The CDR3 reads CASSFQRNTGELFF. DNA for the CDR3: TGTGCCAGCAGTTTTCAGCGGAACACCGGGGAGCTGTTTTTT.

This clonotype has at least ten counts. Germline and junction disagree at one end, which may indicate a read error. The genes are TRBV7-7 and TRBJ2-2, with unresolved D. Per germline, CDR1 SSHAT and CDR2 FNYEAQ (reference sequence). This CDR3 has 16 amino acids. The CDR3 sequence: CASSPEFGSHTGELFF. CDR3 DNA: TGTGCTAGCAGCCCCGAGTTTGGCAGTCACACCGGGGAGCTGTTTTTT.

This clonotype was observed a few times. The genes are TRBV7-9 and TRBJ2-5; TRBD2 is a possible D gene (5 bases). Looked up from germline, CDR1 is SEHNR and CDR2 is FQNEAQ (reference sequence). V was trimmed by 5 bases and J by 1 base, leaving 11 bases between them. The CDR3 is 14 residues long. CDR3 DNA: TGTGCCAGCAGCCCGCTGGACTTCCAAGAGACCCAGTACTTC. Its translation: CASSPLDFQETQYF.

This clonotype was seen a handful of times. This chain uses TRBV5-5 with TRBJ1-1; no reliable D call. V lost 4 bases and J lost 0, with 10 bases in between. This CDR3 is built from 14 residues. CDR1 and CDR2 from the germline V gene are SGHKS and YYEKEE (reference sequence). CDR3 in amino acids: CASSLQTVNTEAFF. CDR3 nucleotides: TGTGCCAGCAGCCTGCAGACGGTGAACACTGAAGCTTTCTTT.

This chain connects TRBV5-1 to TRBJ2-2, with D possibly being TRBD1 (5 bases). Trimming stripped 4 bases from V and 5 bases from J, with 18 bases between. Per germline, CDR1 SGHRS and CDR2 YFSETQ. This CDR3 has 16 residues. The CDR3 nucleotides are TGCGCCAGCAGCCGAGCAGGGCAAGTGGGTACCGGGGAGCTGTTTTTT. It yields the protein CASSRAGQVGTGELFF.

This clonotype was recorded a few times. The rearrangement links TRBV18 to TRBJ2-2; D is undetermined. V lost 3 bases to trimming and J lost 4 bases, with 6 bases between them. The CDR3 is 13 amino acids. Per the germline V gene, CDR1 is KGHSH and CDR2 is LQKENI. CDR3 sequence: CASSPAATGELFF. The CDR3, as DNA: TGTGCCAGCTCACCGGCCGCCACCGGGGAGCTGTTTTTT.

This clonotype was recorded many times. This rearrangement joins TRBV20-1 to TRBJ2-2; no definite D call. The V gene lost 3 bases and the J gene lost 2 bases, with 13 bases spanning the gap. This CDR3 comprises 15 residues. CDR1 and CDR2 (germline): DFQATT, SNEGSKA (reference sequence). The CDR3 DNA follows: TGCAGTGCTAGCCGAACCAGCACCAACACCGGGGAGCTGTTTTTT. Its protein product is CSASRTSTNTGELFF.

This clonotype appeared many times. The rearrangement joins TRBV30 to TRBJ2-7, with 8 bases aligning to TRBD1. The CDR3 consists of 13 residues. The trim removed 3 bases at V and 6 bases at J, leaving 7 bases unmatched. The germline V gene encodes CDR1 GTSNPN and CDR2 SVGIG (reference sequence). The CDR3 spells CAWSGTGMSEQYF. Written as DNA, the CDR3 is TGTGCCTGGAGCGGGACAGGAATGAGCGAGCAGTACTTC.

The genes are TRBV14 and TRBJ2-1; D possibly corresponds to TRBD2 (5 bases). The CDR3 totals 15 residues. Trimming removed 0 bases from V and 5 bases from J, with 11 bases in between. Germline V gene data show CDR1 as SGHDN and CDR2 as FVKESK. The CDR3 sequence is CASSQEGSFHNEQFF. CDR3 DNA sequence: TGTGCCAGCAGCCAAGAGGGGAGCTTCCACAATGAGCAGTTCTTC.

Details on this clonotype: A much more abundant neighbour one base away suggests this may be a read error. V usage is TRBV20-1 and J usage is TRBJ2-3; TRBD2 agrees at 15 bases. This CDR3 has 19 residues. Germline V CDR1 and CDR2: DFQATT, SNEGSKA (reference sequence). CDR3 DNA: TGCAGTGCTAGGGAAGGACAGGGACTAGCGGGAGGAAGATCAGATACGCGGTATTTT. Encoded protein: CSAREGQGLAGGRSDTRYF.

J is TRBJ2-5 and V is TRBV9; 10 nucleotides align to TRBD1. The CDR3 runs to 15 residues. The germline gives CDR1 SGDLS, CDR2 YYNGEE. After removal of 2 bases from V and 3 bases from J, the junction contained 4 bases not matched to a gene. CDR3 nucleotide sequence: TGTGCCAGCAGCGTCCAAGGACAGGGGGAAGAGACCCAGTACTTC. It is translated as CASSVQGQGEETQYF.